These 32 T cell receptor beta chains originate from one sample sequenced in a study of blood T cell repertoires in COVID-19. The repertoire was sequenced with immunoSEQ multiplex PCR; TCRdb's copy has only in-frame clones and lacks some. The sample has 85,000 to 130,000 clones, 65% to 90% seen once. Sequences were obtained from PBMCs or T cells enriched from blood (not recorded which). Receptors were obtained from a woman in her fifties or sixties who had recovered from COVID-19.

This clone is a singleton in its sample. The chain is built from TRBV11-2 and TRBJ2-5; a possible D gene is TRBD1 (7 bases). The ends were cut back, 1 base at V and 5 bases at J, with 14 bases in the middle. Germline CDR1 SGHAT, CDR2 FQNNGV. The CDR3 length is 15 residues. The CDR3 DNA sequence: TGTGCCAGCAGCTTAGGACAGGGAGGATCGGAGACCCAGTACTTC. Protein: CASSLGQGGSETQYF. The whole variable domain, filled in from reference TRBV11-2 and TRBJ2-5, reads EAGVAQSPRYKIIEKRQSVAFWCNPISGHATLYWYQQILGQGPKLLIQFQNNGVVDDSQLPKDRFSAERLKGVDSTLKIQPAKLEDSAVYLCASSLGQGGSETQYFGPGTRLLVL.

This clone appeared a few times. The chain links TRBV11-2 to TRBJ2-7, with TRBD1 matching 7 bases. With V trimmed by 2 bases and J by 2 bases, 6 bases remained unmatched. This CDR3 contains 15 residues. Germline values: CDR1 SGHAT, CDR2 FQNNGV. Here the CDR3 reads CASSLTGTDAYEQYF. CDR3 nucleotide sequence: TGTGCCAGCAGCTTAACCGGGACAGATGCCTACGAGCAGTACTTC.

The CDR3 DNA sequence: TGTGCCAGCAGTAAGGATACAGGGGTTCTCACTGAAGCTTTCTTT. Translated, it gives CASSKDTGVLTEAFF. This chain connects TRBV28 to TRBJ1-1; 7 bases agree with TRBD1. CDR1 is MDHEN, CDR2 SYDVKM, per germline. CDR3 length: 15 residues. V dropped 5 bases and J dropped 4; count of bases not matched to a gene: 10.

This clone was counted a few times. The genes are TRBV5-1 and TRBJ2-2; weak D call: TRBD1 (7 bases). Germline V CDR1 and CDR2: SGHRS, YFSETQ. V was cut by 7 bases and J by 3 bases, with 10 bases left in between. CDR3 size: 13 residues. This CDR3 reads CASSRGDTGELFF. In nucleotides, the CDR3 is TGCGCCAGCTCCAGGGGGGACACCGGGGAGCTGTTTTTT.

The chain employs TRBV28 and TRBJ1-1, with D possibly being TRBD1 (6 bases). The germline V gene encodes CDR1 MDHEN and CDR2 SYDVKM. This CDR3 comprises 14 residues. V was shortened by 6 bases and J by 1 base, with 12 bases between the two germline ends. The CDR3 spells CASRGTRRNTEAFF. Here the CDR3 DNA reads TGTGCCAGCAGAGGGACACGAAGGAACACTGAAGCTTTCTTT.

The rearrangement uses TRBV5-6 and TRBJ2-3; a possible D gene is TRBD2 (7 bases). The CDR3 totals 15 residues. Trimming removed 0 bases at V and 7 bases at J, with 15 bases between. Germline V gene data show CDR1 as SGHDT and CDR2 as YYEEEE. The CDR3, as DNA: TGTGCCAGCAGCTTGGTACGGGGGGCCCTAAATACGCAGTATTTT. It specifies CASSLVRGALNTQYF. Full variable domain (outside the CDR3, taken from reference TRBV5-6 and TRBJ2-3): DAGVTQSPTHLIKTRGQQVTLRCSPKSGHDTVSWYQQALGQGPQFIFQYYEEEERQRGNFPDRFSGHQFPNYSSELNVNALLLGDSALYLCASSLVRGALNTQYFGPGTRLTVL.

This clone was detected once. CDR3: CASSQEGDSSYEQYF. Here the CDR3 DNA reads TGTGCCAGCAGCCAAGAGGGGGACAGTTCCTACGAGCAGTACTTC. The chain links TRBV3-1 (or the pseudogene TRBV3-2) to TRBJ2-7, with 7 bases aligning to TRBD1. The CDR3 covers 15 residues. Germline V CDR1 and CDR2: LGHDT, YNNKEL (reference sequence). V dropped 0 bases and J dropped 1; count of bases not matched to a gene: 3.

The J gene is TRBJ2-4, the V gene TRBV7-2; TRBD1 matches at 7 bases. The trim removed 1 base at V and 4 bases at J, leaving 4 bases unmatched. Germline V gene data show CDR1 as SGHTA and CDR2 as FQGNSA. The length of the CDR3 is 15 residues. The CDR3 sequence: CASSLGGQTKNIQYF. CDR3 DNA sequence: TGTGCCAGCAGCTTAGGGGGACAGACAAAAAACATTCAGTACTTC.

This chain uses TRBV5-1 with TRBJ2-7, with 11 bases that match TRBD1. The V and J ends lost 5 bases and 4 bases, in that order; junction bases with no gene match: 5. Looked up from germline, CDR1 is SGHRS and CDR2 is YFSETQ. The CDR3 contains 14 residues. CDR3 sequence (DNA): TGCGCCAGCAGTCGGACAGGGGGCATTTACGAGCAGTACTTC. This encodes CASSRTGGIYEQYF.

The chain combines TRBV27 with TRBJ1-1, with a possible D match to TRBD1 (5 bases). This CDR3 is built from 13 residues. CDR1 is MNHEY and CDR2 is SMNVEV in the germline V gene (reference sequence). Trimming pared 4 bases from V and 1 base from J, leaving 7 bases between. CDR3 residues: CASSSGPNTEAFF. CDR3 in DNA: TGTGCCAGCAGTTCAGGGCCGAACACTGAAGCTTTCTTT.

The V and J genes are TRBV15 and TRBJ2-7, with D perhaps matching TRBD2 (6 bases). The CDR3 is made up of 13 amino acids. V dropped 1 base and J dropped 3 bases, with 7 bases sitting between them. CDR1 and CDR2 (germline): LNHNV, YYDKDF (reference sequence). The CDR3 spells CATSRVSGYEQYF. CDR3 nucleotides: TGTGCCACCAGCAGAGTTAGCGGCTACGAGCAGTACTTC.

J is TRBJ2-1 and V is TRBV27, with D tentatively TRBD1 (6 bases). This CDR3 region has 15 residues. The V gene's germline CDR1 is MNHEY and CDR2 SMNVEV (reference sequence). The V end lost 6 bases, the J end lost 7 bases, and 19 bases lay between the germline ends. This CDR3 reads CASSFVKGVWNEQFF. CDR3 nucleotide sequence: TGTGCCAGCAGCTTCGTGAAGGGGGTTTGGAATGAGCAGTTCTTC.

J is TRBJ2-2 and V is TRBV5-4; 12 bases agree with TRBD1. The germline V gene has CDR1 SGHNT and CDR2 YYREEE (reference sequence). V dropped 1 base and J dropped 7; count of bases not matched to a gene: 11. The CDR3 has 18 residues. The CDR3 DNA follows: TGTGCCAGCAGCTTGAAGGCGTGGGACAGGGGGCTGGTCGGGGAGCTGTTTTTT. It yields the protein CASSLKAWDRGLVGELFF.

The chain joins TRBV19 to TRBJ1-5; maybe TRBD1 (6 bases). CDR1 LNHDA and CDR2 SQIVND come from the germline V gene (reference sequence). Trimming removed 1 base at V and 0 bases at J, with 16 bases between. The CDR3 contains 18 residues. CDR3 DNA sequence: TGTGCCAGTAGTATAGCATTCCAGGGGACGATTAGCAATCAGCCCCAGCATTTT. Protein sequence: CASSIAFQGTISNQPQHF. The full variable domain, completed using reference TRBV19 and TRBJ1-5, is DGGITQSPKYLFRKEGQNVTLSCEQNLNHDAMYWYRQDPGQGLRLIYYSQIVNDFQKGDIAEGYSVSREKKESFPLTVTSAQKNPTAFYLCASSIAFQGTISNQPQHFGDGTRLSIL.

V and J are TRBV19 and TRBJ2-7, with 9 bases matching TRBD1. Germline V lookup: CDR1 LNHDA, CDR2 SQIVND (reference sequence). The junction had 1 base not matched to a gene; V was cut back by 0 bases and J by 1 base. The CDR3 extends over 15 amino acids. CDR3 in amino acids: CASSIEGTGSYEQYF. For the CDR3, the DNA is TGTGCCAGTAGTATAGAAGGGACAGGGTCCTACGAGCAGTACTTC.

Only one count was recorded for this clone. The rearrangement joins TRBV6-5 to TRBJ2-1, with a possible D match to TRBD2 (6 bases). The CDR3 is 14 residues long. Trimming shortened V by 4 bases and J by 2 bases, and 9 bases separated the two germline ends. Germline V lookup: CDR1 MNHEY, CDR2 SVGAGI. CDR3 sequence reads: CASSWAGPYNEQFF. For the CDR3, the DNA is TGTGCCAGCAGTTGGGCGGGACCCTACAATGAGCAGTTCTTC.

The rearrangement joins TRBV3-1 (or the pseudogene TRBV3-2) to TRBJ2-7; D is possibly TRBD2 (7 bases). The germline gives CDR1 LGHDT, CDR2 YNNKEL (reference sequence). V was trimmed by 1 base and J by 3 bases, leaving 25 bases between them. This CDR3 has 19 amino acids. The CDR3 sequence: CASSQGGGAGFAHFYEQYF. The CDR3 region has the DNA TGTGCCAGCAGCCAAGGAGGGGGAGCGGGGTTCGCTCACTTCTACGAGCAGTACTTC.

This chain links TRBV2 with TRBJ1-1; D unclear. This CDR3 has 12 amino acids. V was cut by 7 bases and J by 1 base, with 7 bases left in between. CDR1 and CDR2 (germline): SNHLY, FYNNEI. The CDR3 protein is CASMRRNTEAFF. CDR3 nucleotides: TGTGCCAGCATGAGGAGGAACACTGAAGCTTTCTTT.

Written as DNA, the CDR3 is TGTGCCAGCAGTCCACCCGGGGGATGGAATTCACCCCTCCACTTT. Protein: CASSPPGGWNSPLHF. The rearrangement uses TRBV28 and TRBJ1-6, with a weak D call TRBD1 (5 bases). The germline V gene has CDR1 MDHEN and CDR2 SYDVKM. The CDR3 extends over 15 amino acids. The V end was cut by 5 bases, the J end by 7 bases, with 15 bases between.

The CDR3 spells CASSFQGLAGELFF. The CDR3 nucleotides read TGCGCCAGCAGCTTTCAGGGGTTGGCCGGGGAGCTGTTTTTT. The chain carries TRBV5-1 and TRBJ2-2; maybe TRBD1 (6 bases). This CDR3 is built from 14 residues. With 2 bases removed from V and 6 bases from J, the gap between germline ends came to 11 bases. Germline CDR1 reads SGHRS; CDR2 reads YFSETQ.

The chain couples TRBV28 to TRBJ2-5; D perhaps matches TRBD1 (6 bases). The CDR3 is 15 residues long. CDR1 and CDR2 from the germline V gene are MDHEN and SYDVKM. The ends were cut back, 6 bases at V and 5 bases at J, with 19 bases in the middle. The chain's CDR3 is CASRWSRDMGETQYF. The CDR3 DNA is TGTGCCAGCAGATGGAGCCGGGACATGGGGGAGACCCAGTACTTC.

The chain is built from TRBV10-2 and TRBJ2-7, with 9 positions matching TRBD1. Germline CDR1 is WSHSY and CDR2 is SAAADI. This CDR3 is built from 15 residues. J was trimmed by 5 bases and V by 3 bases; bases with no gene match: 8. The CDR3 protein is CASSEPGQGSHEQYF. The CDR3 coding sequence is TGCGCCAGCAGTGAACCCGGACAGGGGTCCCACGAGCAGTACTTC.

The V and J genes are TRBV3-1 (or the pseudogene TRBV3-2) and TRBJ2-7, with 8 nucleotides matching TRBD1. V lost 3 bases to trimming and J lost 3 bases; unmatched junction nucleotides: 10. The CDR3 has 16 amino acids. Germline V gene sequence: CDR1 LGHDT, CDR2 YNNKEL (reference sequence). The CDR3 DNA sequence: TGTGCCAGCAGCCATACCGTCGGGACAGGAGACTACGAGCAGTACTTC. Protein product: CASSHTVGTGDYEQYF.

For the CDR3, the DNA is TGCGCCAGCAGTGACGCGGGGTACACTGAAGCTTTCTTT. Its protein is CASSDAGYTEAFF. This chain connects TRBV10-2 to TRBJ1-1, with unresolved D. Trimming stripped 3 bases from V and 3 bases from J, with 8 bases between. Germline-derived CDR1 and CDR2 are WSHSY and SAAADI. This CDR3 is built from 13 residues.

For the CDR3, the DNA is TGTGCCAGTAAAGTCCAGGGTGCCTATGGCTACACCTTC. This gives the protein CASKVQGAYGYTF. The chain uses TRBV19 and TRBJ1-2, with a possible D match to TRBD1 (5 bases). The V gene's germline CDR1 is LNHDA and CDR2 SQIVND (reference sequence). V lost 7 bases, J lost 4 bases, and 13 bases lay in between. The CDR3 spans 13 residues.

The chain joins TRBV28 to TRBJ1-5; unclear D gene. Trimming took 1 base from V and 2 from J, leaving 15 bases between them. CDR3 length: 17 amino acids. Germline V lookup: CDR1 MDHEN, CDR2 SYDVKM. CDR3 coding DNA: TGTGCCAGCAGTTTATCTAGCCCTCGGAGCGGCAATCAGCCCCAGCATTTT. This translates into CASSLSSPRSGNQPQHF.

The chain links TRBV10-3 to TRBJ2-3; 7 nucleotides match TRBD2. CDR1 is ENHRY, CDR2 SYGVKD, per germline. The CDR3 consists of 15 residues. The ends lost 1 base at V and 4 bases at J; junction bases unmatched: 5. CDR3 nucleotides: TGTGCCATCAGTGAGTTCGGCGGGAGCGCAGATACGCAGTATTTT. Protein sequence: CAISEFGGSADTQYF.

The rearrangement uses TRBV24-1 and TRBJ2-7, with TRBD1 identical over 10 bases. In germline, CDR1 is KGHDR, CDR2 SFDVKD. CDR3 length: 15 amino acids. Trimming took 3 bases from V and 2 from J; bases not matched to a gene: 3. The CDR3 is CATSDPGQGAYEQYF. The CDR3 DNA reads TGTGCCACCAGTGATCCCGGACAGGGGGCCTACGAGCAGTACTTC.

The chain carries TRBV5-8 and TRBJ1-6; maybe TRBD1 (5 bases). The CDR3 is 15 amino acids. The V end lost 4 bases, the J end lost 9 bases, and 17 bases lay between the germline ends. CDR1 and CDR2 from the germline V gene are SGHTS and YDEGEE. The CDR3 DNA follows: TGTGCCAGCAGCCGGTTGGGGGGGATAGGTTCACCCCTCCACTTT. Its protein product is CASSRLGGIGSPLHF.

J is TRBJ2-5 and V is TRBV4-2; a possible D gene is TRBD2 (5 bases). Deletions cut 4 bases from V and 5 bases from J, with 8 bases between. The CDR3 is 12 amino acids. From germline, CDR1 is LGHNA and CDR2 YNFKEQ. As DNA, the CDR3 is TGTGCCAGCAGCCCCGGCGGGGAGACCCAGTACTTC. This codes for CASSPGGETQYF.

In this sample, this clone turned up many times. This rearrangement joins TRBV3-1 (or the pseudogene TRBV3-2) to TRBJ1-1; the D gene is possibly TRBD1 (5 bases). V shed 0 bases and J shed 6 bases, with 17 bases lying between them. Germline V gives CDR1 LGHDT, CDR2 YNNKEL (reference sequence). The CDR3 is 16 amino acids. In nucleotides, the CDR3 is TGTGCCAGCAGCCAAGAGGGGCGGGGGAAAGTCCCTGAAGCTTTCTTT. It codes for CASSQEGRGKVPEAFF.

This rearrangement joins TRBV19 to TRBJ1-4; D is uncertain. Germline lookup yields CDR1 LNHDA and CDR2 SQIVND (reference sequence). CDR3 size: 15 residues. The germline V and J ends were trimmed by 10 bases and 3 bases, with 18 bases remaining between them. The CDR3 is CATAGGRVSNEKLFF. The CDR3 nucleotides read TGTGCCACCGCCGGCGGGCGGGTTTCTAATGAAAAACTGTTTTTT.